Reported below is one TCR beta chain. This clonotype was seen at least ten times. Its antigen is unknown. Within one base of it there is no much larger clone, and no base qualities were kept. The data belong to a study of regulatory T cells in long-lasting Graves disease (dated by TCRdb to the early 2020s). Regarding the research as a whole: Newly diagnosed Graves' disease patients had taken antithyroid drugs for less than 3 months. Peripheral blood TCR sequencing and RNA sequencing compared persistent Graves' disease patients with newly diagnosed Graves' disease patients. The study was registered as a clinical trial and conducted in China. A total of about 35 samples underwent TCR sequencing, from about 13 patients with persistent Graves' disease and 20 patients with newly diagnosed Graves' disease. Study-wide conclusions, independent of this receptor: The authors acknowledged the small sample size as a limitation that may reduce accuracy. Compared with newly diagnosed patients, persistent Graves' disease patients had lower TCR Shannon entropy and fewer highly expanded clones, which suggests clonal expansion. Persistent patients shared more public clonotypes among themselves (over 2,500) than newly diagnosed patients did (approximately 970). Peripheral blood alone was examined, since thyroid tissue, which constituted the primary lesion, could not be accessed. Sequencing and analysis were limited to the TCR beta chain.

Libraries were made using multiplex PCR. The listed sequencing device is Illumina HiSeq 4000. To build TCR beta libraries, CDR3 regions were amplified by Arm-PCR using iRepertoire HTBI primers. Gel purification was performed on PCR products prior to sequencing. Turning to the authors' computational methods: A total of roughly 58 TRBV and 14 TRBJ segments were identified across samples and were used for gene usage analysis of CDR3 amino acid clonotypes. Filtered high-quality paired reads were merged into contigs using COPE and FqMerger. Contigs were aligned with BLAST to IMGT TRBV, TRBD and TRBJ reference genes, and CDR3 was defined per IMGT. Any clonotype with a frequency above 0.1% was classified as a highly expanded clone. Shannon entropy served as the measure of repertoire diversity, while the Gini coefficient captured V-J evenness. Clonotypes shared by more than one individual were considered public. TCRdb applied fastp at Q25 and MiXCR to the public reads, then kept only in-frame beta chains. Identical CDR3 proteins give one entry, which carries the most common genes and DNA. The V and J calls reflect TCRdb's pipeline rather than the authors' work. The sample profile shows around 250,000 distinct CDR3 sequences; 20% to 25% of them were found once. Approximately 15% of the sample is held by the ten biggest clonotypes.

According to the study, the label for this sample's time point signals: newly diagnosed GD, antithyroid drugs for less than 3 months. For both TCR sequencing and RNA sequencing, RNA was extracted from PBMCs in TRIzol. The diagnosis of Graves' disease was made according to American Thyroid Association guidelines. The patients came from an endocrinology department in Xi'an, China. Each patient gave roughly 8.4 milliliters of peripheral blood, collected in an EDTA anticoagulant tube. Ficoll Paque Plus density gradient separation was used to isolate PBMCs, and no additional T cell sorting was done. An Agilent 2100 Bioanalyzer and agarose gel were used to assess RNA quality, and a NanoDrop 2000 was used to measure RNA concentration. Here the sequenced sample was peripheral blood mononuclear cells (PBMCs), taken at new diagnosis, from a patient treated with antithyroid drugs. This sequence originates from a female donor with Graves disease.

The DNA sequence is TGCGCCAGCAGCCCCGGACTAGCGGGAGTGGGATACGAGCAGTACTTC. This encodes CASSPGLAGVGYEQYF. The rearranged segments are TRBV5-1 and TRBJ2-7; the central 13 bases match TRBD2. The CDR1 and CDR2 encoded by the germline V gene are SGHRS and YFSETQ. V ends up 4 bases short and J 4 bases short, with an unmatched junction base count of 8. From cysteine to phenylalanine, the CDR3 is 16 amino acids long. Only CDR3 DNA is held: 48 bases, read in frame from base 1.